This T cell receptor beta chain was sequenced in a study of low-dose radiotherapy and immunotherapy resistance in tumors. Across the study: Dosing of intravenous cyclophosphamide at 200 mg/m2 occurred every two weeks and took place one day prior to radiation and immunotherapy. Starting cycle 1 day 1, oral aspirin 300 mg was given daily for four cycles.

Time point here: after trial treatment. Indicated treatment: LDRT plus nivolumab, ipilimumab, low-dose cyclophosphamide and aspirin (RACIN trial). Every donor was treated with nivolumab, ipilimumab, aspirin, low-dose cyclophosphamide and also low-dose radiotherapy. With TRAV- and TRBV-specific primers, first-strand cDNA was made, covering the alpha and beta chains. Amplification of TCRs used a constant-region primer and V-primer adapter for roughly 21 PCR cycles. TCRdb itself ran the reads through MiXCR, one entry per CDR3 protein. The sample holds under 95,000 distinct CDR3 sequences, 17% seen once. The germline V gene has CDR1 SGHRS and CDR2 YFSETQ. The V end was cut by 7 bases, the J end by 7 bases, with 18 bases between. This CDR3 is built from 14 residues.

The source was PBMCs, collected after low-dose radiotherapy plus immunotherapy. The chain uses TRBV5-1 and TRBJ1-5; D unresolved. The receptor comes from a male donor with prostate cancer. CDR3 residues: CASCPGSPGQPQHF. The CDR3 DNA sequence: TGCGCCAGCTGCCCGGGAAGCCCCGGACAGCCCCAGCATTTT.